This T cell receptor (beta chain) was obtained from a study of cytomegalovirus exposure and HLA in healthy donors (TCRdb year 2017). Regarding the research as a whole: The roughly 670 repertoires of the first cohort and the 120 validation repertoires were produced on the same platform, according to a later analysis. Besides the first cohort of hundreds of subjects, a separate validation cohort made up of 120 or so different subjects was used. The study aimed to test whether cataloging public T cell receptors could reveal signatures of past pathogen exposure. To predict cytomegalovirus infection status, the study brought together high-throughput TCR immunosequencing, statistical association of individual TCRs with disease status, and machine learning.

The junction carries 11 bases between V and J, which are trimmed by 1 base and 8 bases respectively. The CDR3 goes from the cysteine to the phenylalanine over 13 residues. Only CDR3 DNA remains: 39 bases, in frame from the first base. The germline V gene encodes CDR1 SGHDN and CDR2 FVKESK. The donors belonged to the validation cohort of about 130 subjects, which was separate from the approximately 700-subject first cohort. The paper's findings and limits, for the study overall: The validation cohort had no HLA typing available for a later analysis, so co-occurrence within that cohort was assessed over all 120 or so repertoires. In vitro tests confirmed that a few of the cytomegalovirus-associated TCR beta chains recognize cytomegalovirus antigens. Most TCR sequences were observed very rarely across donors, whereas some public TCRs were present in many individuals. In the study, approximately 160 TCR beta chains were listed as associated with cytomegalovirus. A later analysis found that TCRs clustered in the first cohort also tended to co-occur in the roughly 120 validation repertoires, with 94% of cluster scores above 0. It was suggested by the authors that the approach could potentially be generalized to other disease states and immunological phenotypes. The classifier was reported to diagnose cytomegalovirus status with high specificity and sensitivity in both the original cohort and the validation cohort.

About this clone: Its antigen is unknown. Base qualities are not provided; no much larger clone lies one nucleotide away.

The library came from the immunoSEQ multiplex PCR assay. The authors processed their data as follows. A statistical classification framework was built to diagnose cytomegalovirus status from the catalog of TCR beta chain sequences. TCRdb took over this immuneACCESS table, retaining in-frame rearrangements with V and J assigned. Such tables are incomplete; in checked studies, under half of the missing clones stem from an unresolved V gene, and the remainder is unexplained. V and J calls and clone size are given by that table; D and trimming were obtained from the DNA. Recorded for this sample are some 170,000 clones; around 96% of them occurred a single time. The top ten clonotypes cover about 0.89% of the sample.

The sample consisted of PBMCs. In this chain, TRBV14 is recombined with TRBJ1-1; the D gene is perhaps TRBD1, from 6 matching bases. The receptor comes from a young woman in good health and CMV-seronegative. The CDR3 reads CASSQARTGEAFF. The nucleotide sequence is TGTGCCAGCAGCCAAGCGCGAACAGGGGAAGCTTTCTTT. The reference TRBV14 and TRBJ1-1 proteins fill in what lies around the CDR3, so the full variable domain reads EAGVTQFPSHSVIEKGQTVTLRCDPISGHDNLYWYRRVMGKEIKFLLHFVKESKQDESGMPNNRFLAERTGGTYSTLKVQPAELEDSGVYFCASSQARTGEAFFGQGTRLTVV.